The present TCR beta chain was sequenced within a study of vaccination effects on CD4 cells after COVID-19. Worth noting for this clone: Its matching antigen is unknown.

TCRdb's copy holds only in-frame clones and misses some; the assay was immunoSEQ multiplex PCR. This sample has around 46,000 clones; approximately 70% occur once, and the top ten carry roughly 5.5%. The V end was cut by 9 bases, the J end by 0 bases, with 9 bases between. The germline gives CDR1 MDHEN, CDR2 SYDVKM. The CDR3 totals 12 residues. Following 10 days of culture, CD4+ T cells were isolated. Sequencing was performed on CD4+ T cells from PBMCs cultured without peptide, taken before COVID-19 vaccination. The TCR comes from a human donor who received a COVID-19 vaccine. The chain employs TRBV28 and TRBJ2-7; tentatively, D is TRBD1 (6 bases). The CDR3 spells CASGQSSYEQYF. The CDR3 nucleotides read TGTGCCAGTGGACAGAGCTCCTACGAGCAGTACTTC.